These 25 T cell receptor beta chains share one sample of origin, sequenced in a study of blood T cells in healthy people across ages. A J-beta primer mix and a sample-barcoded 5' primer were used in a second PCR of roughly 6 to 11 cycles. MiXCR was run by TCRdb on the 5' RACE reads, yielding one entry per CDR3 protein. The repertoire consists of approximately 960,000 distinct CDR3 sequences, with about 29% occurring once and the leading ten covering roughly a tenth. These records were also assigned to another study, of T cells of mothers and their children.

The sequenced sample was blood. The receptors originated from a middle-aged woman in good health.

This clonotype has a count of ten or more. The CDR3 is CASSSTGGLTEAFF. CDR3 coding DNA: TGTGCCAGCAGTTCCACCGGGGGGCTCACTGAAGCTTTCTTT. The rearrangement joins TRBV7-2 to TRBJ1-1, with TRBD1 as a possible D gene (6 bases). CDR3 length: 14 amino acids. CDR1 is SGHTA and CDR2 is FQGNSA in the germline V gene. V was shortened by 6 bases and J by 4 bases, with 15 bases between the two germline ends.

This clonotype was observed many times. The chain uses TRBV12-3 or TRBV12-4 and TRBJ2-5; the D is unclear. Between the trimmed V and J ends, which lost 5 bases and 3 bases, there was a span of 10 bases. CDR3 length: 13 residues. CDR3 loop: CASSPDTEETQYF. CDR3 coding DNA: TGTGCCAGCAGTCCCGATACCGAAGAGACCCAGTACTTC.

The chain combines TRBV6-1 with TRBJ2-7; a possible D gene is TRBD1 (6 bases). This CDR3 is 16 amino acids long. Trimming left V 1 base short and J 6 bases short, with 19 bases between. Germline loops: CDR1 MNHNS, CDR2 SASEGT. CDR3 sequence reads: CASSEGHYRDSCEQYF. In nucleotides, the CDR3 is TGTGCCAGCAGTGAAGGCCATTACAGGGATTCGTGCGAGCAGTACTTC.

J is TRBJ1-2 and V is TRBV28, with a possible D match to TRBD1 (5 bases). The CDR3 consists of 15 residues. Germline-derived CDR1 and CDR2 are MDHEN and SYDVKM. In DNA, the CDR3 is TGTACCTGCAGGTGGGGGGGTAGGACGAGCTATGGCTACACCTTC. Protein: CTCRWGGRTSYGYTF.

This clonotype was observed many times. This chain joins TRBV29-1 and TRBJ2-5; perhaps TRBD1 as D (5 bases). Germline CDR1 is SQVTM and CDR2 is ANQGSEA. V dropped 1 base and J dropped 4 bases, with 10 bases sitting between them. The length of the CDR3 is 13 residues. The CDR3 spells CSVEVTGGETQYF. In DNA, the CDR3 is TGCAGCGTTGAAGTTACAGGTGGAGAGACCCAGTACTTC.

V is TRBV20-1 and J is TRBJ1-1; possibly TRBD1 for D (5 bases). CDR1 and CDR2 from the germline V gene are DFQATT and SNEGSKA (reference sequence). The germline V and J ends were trimmed by 6 bases and 3 bases, with 14 bases remaining between them. The CDR3 loop spans 13 amino acids. In DNA, the CDR3 is TGCAGTGCCCTCCCTGACAGTTACACTGAAGCTTTCTTT. This translates into CSALPDSYTEAFF.

This clonotype has just a few counts. J is TRBJ2-3 and V is TRBV28; 9 bases line up with TRBD2. The CDR3 length is 17 residues. Trimming at V came to 4 bases and at J to 2 bases, leaving 10 bases not matched to a gene. Germline V lookup: CDR1 MDHEN, CDR2 SYDVKM. CDR3 in DNA: TGTGCCAGCAGTTCCCGGGACCTAGCGGGGATCACAGATACGCAGTATTTT. Translated: CASSSRDLAGITDTQYF. Full variable domain (outside the CDR3, taken from reference TRBV28 and TRBJ2-3): DVKVTQSSRYLVKRTGEKVFLECVQDMDHENMFWYRQDPGLGLRLIYFSYDVKMKEKGDIPEGYSVSREKKERFSLILESASTNQTSMYLCASSSRDLAGITDTQYFGPGTRLTVL.

This clonotype has a count of ten or more. The rearrangement joins TRBV15 to TRBJ2-7, with D unclear. The CDR3 contains 18 residues. Between the trimmed V and J ends, which lost 0 bases and 1 base, there was a span of 19 bases. CDR1 and CDR2 (germline): LNHNV, YYDKDF (reference sequence). CDR3 nucleotide sequence: TGTGCCACCAGCAGAGATAGATTTTCGGGTTCAGCATCCTACGAGCAGTACTTC. It is translated as CATSRDRFSGSASYEQYF.

This clonotype showed up just once. This chain joins TRBV28 and TRBJ2-5, with D unresolved. TRBJ2-1 matches the DNA end more closely, so the J call is doubtful. Germline V CDR1 and CDR2: MDHEN, SYDVKM. This CDR3 has 14 amino acids. CDR3 nucleotide sequence: TGTGCCAGCAGTTTCCCGAGCTACCAAGAGACCCAGTTCTTC. Protein sequence: CASSFPSYQETQFF.

V usage is TRBV20-1 and J usage is TRBJ1-1, with unresolved D. This CDR3 has 14 amino acids. Germline V gene lookup returns CDR1 DFQATT and CDR2 SNEGSKA (reference sequence). Trimming took 1 base from V and 5 from J, leaving 14 bases between them. This CDR3 is CSARGDAGRTEAFF. In nucleotides, the CDR3 is TGCAGTGCTAGAGGTGACGCTGGGAGGACTGAAGCTTTCTTT.

This clonotype was seen only a few times. The rearrangement uses TRBV28 and TRBJ2-5; 7 nucleotides agree with TRBD1. The V and J ends lost 6 bases and 5 bases, in that order; junction bases with no gene match: 9. The germline CDR1 and CDR2 sequences are MDHEN and SYDVKM. This CDR3 region has 14 residues. The CDR3 DNA follows: TGTGCCAGCAGCTTTTACAGGGGAAGGGAGACCCAGTACTTC. Translated, it gives CASSFYRGRETQYF. The full variable domain, in which reference TRBV28 and TRBJ2-5 provide the parts outside the CDR3, is DVKVTQSSRYLVKRTGEKVFLECVQDMDHENMFWYRQDPGLGLRLIYFSYDVKMKEKGDIPEGYSVSREKKERFSLILESASTNQTSMYLCASSFYRGRETQYFGPGTRLLVL.

This clonotype was recorded at least ten times. The genes are TRBV29-1 and TRBJ1-1; D perhaps matches TRBD1 (5 bases). This CDR3 comprises 15 residues. Germline V lookup: CDR1 SQVTM, CDR2 ANQGSEA. V lost 4 bases and J lost 0, with 15 bases in between. CDR3 nucleotides: TGCAGCGTTGGGGCAGGGCGTACCATGAACACTGAAGCTTTCTTT. It yields the protein CSVGAGRTMNTEAFF.

This clonotype showed up many times. The gene calls are TRBV5-1 and TRBJ1-2; D is unresolved. The germline V gene encodes CDR1 SGHRS and CDR2 YFSETQ. Deletions cut 4 bases from V and 5 bases from J, with 18 bases between. This CDR3 has 15 amino acids. CDR3 protein: CASSPALAARYGYTF. CDR3 in DNA: TGCGCCAGCAGCCCGGCCTTAGCCGCCAGGTATGGCTACACCTTC.

Comment on this clonotype: One base away lies a much larger clone, so this may be a sequencing read error. J is TRBJ2-3 and V is TRBV29-1; 7 bases line up with TRBD2. Trimming removed 0 bases from V and 0 bases from J; junction bases left unmatched: 6. The CDR3 totals 16 residues. CDR1 and CDR2 (germline): SQVTM, ANQGSEA. The chain's CDR3 is CSVEDQAGLSTDTQYF. CDR3 DNA: TGCAGCGTTGAAGATCAAGCGGGGCTTAGCACAGATACGCAGTATTTT.

The chain links TRBV2 to TRBJ1-5; the match to TRBD1 covers 8 bases. CDR3 length: 17 residues. V shed 4 bases and J 4 bases; nucleotides not matched to a gene: 12. Germline values: CDR1 SNHLY, CDR2 FYNNEI. CDR3: CASSGEFTGGRNQPQHF. The DNA for the CDR3 is TGTGCCAGCAGTGGTGAATTTACAGGGGGAAGGAATCAGCCCCAGCATTTT.

The chain is built from TRBV5-1 and TRBJ1-2; TRBD1 is a possible D gene (5 bases). Trimming cost V 4 bases and J 2 bases, with 9 bases left between them. The CDR3 runs to 13 residues. Germline-derived CDR1 and CDR2 are SGHRS and YFSETQ. The CDR3 DNA is TGCGCCAGCAGCGGGGACCTAAACTATGGCTACACCTTC. It yields the protein CASSGDLNYGYTF.

The rearrangement links TRBV7-3 to TRBJ2-2, with 9 nucleotides matching TRBD1. CDR1 and CDR2 (germline): SGHTA, FQGTGA. The CDR3 contains 16 residues. After removal of 4 bases from V and 4 bases from J, the junction contained 7 bases not matched to a gene. CDR3: CASSSGGQGTTGELFF. In DNA form, the CDR3 reads TGTGCCAGCAGCTCGGGGGGACAGGGAACCACCGGGGAGCTGTTTTTT.

The chain carries TRBV5-1 and TRBJ2-3; D unresolved. Germline assignment: CDR1 SGHRS and CDR2 YFSETQ. V gave up 2 bases and J gave up 6 bases, with 10 bases separating them. There are 13 residues in the CDR3. CDR3 sequence: CASSLQQWDTQYF. The DNA for the CDR3 is TGCGCCAGCAGCTTACAGCAGTGGGATACGCAGTATTTT.

This clonotype was seen repeatedly, ten times or more. V is TRBV20-1 and J is TRBJ2-7, with TRBD1 matching 10 bases. The trim removed 6 bases at V and 3 bases at J, leaving 8 bases unmatched. Per germline, CDR1 DFQATT and CDR2 SNEGSKA (reference sequence). CDR3 length equals 14 residues. This chain's CDR3 is CSAQDRGPNYEQYF. As DNA, the CDR3 is TGCAGTGCCCAAGACAGGGGGCCCAACTACGAGCAGTACTTC.

This clonotype was counted once. The V and J genes are TRBV28 and TRBJ2-1; D is uncertain. With the DNA end fitting TRBJ2-7 better, the J assignment may be wrong. This CDR3 has 15 amino acids. The germline CDR1 and CDR2 sequences are MDHEN and SYDVKM. CDR3 protein: CASSLVSGPSNEQYF. The CDR3 coding sequence is TGTGCCAGCAGTTTAGTCTCCGGGCCAAGTAATGAGCAGTACTTC.

V and J are TRBV9 and TRBJ2-7; TRBD2 matches 7 bases. This CDR3 comprises 15 residues. V lost 4 bases and J lost 1; bases outside the gene matches: 8. Germline V gives CDR1 SGDLS, CDR2 YYNGEE. DNA of the CDR3: TGTGCCAGCAGCCGCGGGGGAGGGCCGTCCTACGAGCAGTACTTC. Translating gives CASSRGGGPSYEQYF.

This clonotype was seen a handful of times. The chain is built from TRBV20-1 and TRBJ2-7, with D tentatively TRBD1 or TRBD2 (6 bases each). The CDR3 length is 12 residues. The germline V and J ends were trimmed by 6 bases and 0 bases, with 9 bases remaining between them. Germline V lookup: CDR1 DFQATT, CDR2 SNEGSKA (reference sequence). CDR3 sequence (DNA): TGCAGTGCGGGGGGCCACTCCTACGAGCAGTACTTC. This translates into CSAGGHSYEQYF.

There are a few counts of this clonotype. For the CDR3, the DNA is TGTGCCAGTAGTATGTTACCGAGCGGGCTTGGGGAGCAGTACTTC. Amino acid sequence: CASSMLPSGLGEQYF. The chain carries TRBV19 and TRBJ2-7, with D perhaps TRBD2 (6 bases). Looked up from germline, CDR1 is LNHDA and CDR2 is SQIVND (reference sequence). Trimming took off 3 bases at V and 7 bases at J, with 19 bases between the two ends. This CDR3 has 15 amino acids.

A few counts support this clonotype. The rearrangement joins TRBV5-6 to TRBJ1-2; weak D call: TRBD1 (6 bases). The CDR3 covers 14 residues. Germline CDR1 SGHDT, CDR2 YYEEEE. V lost 3 bases to trimming and J lost 5 bases, with 14 bases between them. CDR3 nucleotides: TGTGCCAGCAGCTCCGCAGGGGAGGGGTATGGCTACACCTTC. Encoded protein: CASSSAGEGYGYTF.

About this clonotype itself: A much more abundant neighbour one base away suggests this may be a read error. The chain recombines TRBV7-3 with TRBJ2-6; 7 bases line up with TRBD1. CDR1 SGHTA and CDR2 FQGTGA come from the germline V gene. This CDR3 comprises 13 residues. CDR3 sequence reads: CASSSTGPNVLAF. The CDR3 DNA follows: TGTGCCAGCAGCTCGACAGGGCCCAACGTCCTGGCTTTC. The full variable domain, with the rest looked up from reference TRBV7-3 and TRBJ2-6, is GAGVSQTPSNKVTEKGKYVELRCDPISGHTALYWYRQSLGQGPEFLIYFQGTGAADDSGLPNDRFFAVRPEGSVSTLKIQRTERGDSAVYLCASSSTGPNVLAFGAGSRLTVL.